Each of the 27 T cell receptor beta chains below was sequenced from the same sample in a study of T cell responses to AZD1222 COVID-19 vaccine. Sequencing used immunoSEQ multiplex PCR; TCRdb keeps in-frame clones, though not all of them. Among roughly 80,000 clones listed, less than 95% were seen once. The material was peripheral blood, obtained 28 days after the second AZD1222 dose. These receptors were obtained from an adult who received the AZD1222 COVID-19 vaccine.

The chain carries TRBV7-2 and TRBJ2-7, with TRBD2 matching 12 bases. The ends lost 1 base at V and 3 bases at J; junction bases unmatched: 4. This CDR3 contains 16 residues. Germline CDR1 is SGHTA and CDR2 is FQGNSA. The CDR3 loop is CASSLGLAGDGYEQYF. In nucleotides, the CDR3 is TGTGCCAGCAGCTTAGGACTAGCGGGAGACGGCTACGAGCAGTACTTC.

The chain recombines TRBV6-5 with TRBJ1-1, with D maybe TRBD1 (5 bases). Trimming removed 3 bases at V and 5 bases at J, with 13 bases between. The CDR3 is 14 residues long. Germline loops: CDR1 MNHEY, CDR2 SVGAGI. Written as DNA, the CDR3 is TGTGCCAGCAGTTATTTGGGGACCCGTACTGAAGCTTTCTTT. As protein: CASSYLGTRTEAFF.

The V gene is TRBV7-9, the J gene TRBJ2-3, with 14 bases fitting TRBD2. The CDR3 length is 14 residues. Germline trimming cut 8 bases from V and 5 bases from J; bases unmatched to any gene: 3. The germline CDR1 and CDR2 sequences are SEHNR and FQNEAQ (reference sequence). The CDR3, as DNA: TGTGCCAGCCAGGGACTAGCGGGAGTAGATACGCAGTATTTT. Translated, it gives CASQGLAGVDTQYF.

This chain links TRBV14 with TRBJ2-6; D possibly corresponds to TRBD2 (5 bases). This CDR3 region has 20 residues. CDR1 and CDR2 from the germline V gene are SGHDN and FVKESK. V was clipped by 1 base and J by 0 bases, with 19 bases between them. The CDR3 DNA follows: TGTGCCAGCAGCCAAGCTCGGCGCGGGTATAGTCTCTCTGGGGCCAACGTCCTGACTTTC. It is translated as CASSQARRGYSLSGANVLTF.

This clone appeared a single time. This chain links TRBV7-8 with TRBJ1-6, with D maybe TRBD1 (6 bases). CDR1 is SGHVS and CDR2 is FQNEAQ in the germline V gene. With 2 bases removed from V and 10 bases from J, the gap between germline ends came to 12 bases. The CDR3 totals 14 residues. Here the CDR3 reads CASSLTGIGSPLHF. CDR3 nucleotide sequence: TGTGCCAGCAGCTTAACAGGGATTGGGTCACCCCTCCACTTT.

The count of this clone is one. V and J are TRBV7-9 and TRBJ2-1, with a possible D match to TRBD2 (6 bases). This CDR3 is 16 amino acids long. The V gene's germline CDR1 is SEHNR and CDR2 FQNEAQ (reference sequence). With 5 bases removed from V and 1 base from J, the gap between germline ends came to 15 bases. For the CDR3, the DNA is TGTGCCAGCAGCCCCGACGGGGACTCTTCCTACAATGAGCAGTTCTTC. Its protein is CASSPDGDSSYNEQFF.

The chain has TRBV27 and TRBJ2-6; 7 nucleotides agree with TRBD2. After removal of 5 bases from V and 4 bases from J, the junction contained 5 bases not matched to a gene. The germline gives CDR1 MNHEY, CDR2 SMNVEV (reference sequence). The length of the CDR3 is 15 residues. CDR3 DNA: TGTGCCAGCAGTCCTAGCGGTGTAGGGGCCAACGTCCTGACTTTC. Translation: CASSPSGVGANVLTF.

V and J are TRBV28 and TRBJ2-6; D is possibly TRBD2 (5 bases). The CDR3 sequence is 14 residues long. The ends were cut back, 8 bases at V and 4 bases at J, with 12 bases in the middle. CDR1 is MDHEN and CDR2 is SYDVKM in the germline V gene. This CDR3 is CASCPGGGANVLTF. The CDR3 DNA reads TGTGCCAGCTGCCCCGGAGGCGGGGCCAACGTCCTGACTTTC.

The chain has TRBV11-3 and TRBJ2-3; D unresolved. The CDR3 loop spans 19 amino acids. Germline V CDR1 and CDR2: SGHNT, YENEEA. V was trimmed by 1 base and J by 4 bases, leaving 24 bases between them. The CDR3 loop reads CASSLGRKYGIGAADTQYF. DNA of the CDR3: TGTGCCAGCAGCTTAGGTAGGAAGTACGGAATAGGTGCCGCAGATACGCAGTATTTT.

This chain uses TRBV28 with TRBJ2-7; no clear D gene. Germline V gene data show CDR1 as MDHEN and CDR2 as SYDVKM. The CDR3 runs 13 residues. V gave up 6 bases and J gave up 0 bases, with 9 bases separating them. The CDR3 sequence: CASRWWGSYEQYF. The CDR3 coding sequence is TGTGCCAGCAGATGGTGGGGCTCCTACGAGCAGTACTTC. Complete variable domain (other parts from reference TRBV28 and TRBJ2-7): DVKVTQSSRYLVKRTGEKVFLECVQDMDHENMFWYRQDPGLGLRLIYFSYDVKMKEKGDIPEGYSVSREKKERFSLILESASTNQTSMYLCASRWWGSYEQYFGPGTRLTVT.

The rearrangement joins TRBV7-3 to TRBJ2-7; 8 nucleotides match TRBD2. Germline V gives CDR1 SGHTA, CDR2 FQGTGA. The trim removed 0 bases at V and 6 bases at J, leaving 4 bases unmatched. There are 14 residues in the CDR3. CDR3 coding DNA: TGTGCCAGCAGCTTAACAGCGGGAGCTAGCGAGCAGTACTTC. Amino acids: CASSLTAGASEQYF.

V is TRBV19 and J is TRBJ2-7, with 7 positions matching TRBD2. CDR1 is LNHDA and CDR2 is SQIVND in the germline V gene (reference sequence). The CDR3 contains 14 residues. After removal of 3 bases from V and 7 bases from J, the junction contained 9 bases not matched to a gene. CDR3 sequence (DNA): TGTGCCAGTAGTATGGTGGGAGGGCCGGGAGAGCAGTACTTC. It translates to CASSMVGGPGEQYF.

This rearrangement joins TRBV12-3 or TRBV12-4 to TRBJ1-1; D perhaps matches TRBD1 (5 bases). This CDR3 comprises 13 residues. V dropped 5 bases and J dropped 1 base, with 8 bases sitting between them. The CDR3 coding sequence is TGTGCCAGCAGTCTCCAGGGGAACACTGAAGCTTTCTTT. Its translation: CASSLQGNTEAFF.

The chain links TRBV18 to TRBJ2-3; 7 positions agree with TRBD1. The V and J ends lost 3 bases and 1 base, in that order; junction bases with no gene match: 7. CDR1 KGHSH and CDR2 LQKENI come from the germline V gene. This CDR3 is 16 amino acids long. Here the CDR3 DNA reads TGTGCCAGCTCACCCCCATTCGGGACAGGCACAGATACGCAGTATTTT. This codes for CASSPPFGTGTDTQYF. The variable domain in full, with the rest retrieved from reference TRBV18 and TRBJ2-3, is NAGVMQNPRHLVRRRGQEARLRCSPMKGHSHVYWYRQLPEEGLKFMVYLQKENIIDESGMPKERFSAEFPKEGPSILRIQQVVRGDSAAYFCASSPPFGTGTDTQYFGPGTRLTVL.

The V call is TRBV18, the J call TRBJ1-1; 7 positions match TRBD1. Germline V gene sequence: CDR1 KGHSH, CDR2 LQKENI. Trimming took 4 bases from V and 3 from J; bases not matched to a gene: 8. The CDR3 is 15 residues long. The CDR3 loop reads CASSLTYRGDTEAFF. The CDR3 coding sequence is TGTGCCAGCTCACTCACTTACAGGGGAGACACTGAAGCTTTCTTT.

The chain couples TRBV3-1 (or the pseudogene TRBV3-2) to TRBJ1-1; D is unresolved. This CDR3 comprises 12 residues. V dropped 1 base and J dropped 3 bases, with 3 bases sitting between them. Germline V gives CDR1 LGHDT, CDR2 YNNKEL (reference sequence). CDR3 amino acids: CASSQGDTEAFF. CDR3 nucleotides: TGTGCCAGCAGCCAAGGGGACACTGAAGCTTTCTTT.

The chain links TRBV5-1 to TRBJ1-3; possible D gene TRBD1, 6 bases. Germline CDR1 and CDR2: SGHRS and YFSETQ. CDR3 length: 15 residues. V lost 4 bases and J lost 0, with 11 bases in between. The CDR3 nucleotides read TGCGCCAGCAGCCGCGACAGGCCCTCTGGAAACACCATATATTTT. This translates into CASSRDRPSGNTIYF.

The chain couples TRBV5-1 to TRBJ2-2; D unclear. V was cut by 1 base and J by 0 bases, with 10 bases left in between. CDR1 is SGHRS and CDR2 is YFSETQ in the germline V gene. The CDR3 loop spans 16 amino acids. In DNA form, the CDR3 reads TGCGCCAGCAGCTTGTTTGCCGACGCGAACACCGGGGAGCTGTTTTTT. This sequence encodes CASSLFADANTGELFF.

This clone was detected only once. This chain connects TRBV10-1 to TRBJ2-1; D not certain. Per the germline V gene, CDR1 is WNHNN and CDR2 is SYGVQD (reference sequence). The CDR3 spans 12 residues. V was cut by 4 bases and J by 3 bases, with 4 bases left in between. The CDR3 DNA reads TGCGCCAGCAGTGTCAGCTACAATGAGCAGTTCTTC. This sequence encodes CASSVSYNEQFF.

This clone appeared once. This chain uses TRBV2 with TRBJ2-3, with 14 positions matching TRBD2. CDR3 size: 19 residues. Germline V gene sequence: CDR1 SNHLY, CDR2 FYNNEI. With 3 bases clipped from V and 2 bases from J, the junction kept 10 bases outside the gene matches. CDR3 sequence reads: CASSELGTSGSVDTDTQYF. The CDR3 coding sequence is TGTGCCAGCAGTGAGTTAGGGACTAGCGGGAGTGTGGACACAGATACGCAGTATTTT.

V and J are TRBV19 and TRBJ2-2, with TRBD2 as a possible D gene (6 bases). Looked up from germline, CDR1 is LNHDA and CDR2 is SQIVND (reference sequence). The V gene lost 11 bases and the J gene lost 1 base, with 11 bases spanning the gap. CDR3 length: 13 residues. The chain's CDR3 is CAGGDGNTGELFF. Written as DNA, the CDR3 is TGTGCCGGAGGGGACGGGAACACCGGGGAGCTGTTTTTT.

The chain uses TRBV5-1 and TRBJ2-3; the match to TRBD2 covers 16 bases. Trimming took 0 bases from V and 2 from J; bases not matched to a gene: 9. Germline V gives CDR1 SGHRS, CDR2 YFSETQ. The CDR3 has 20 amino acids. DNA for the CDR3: TGCGCCAGCAGCTTGGAACCTCCGGGACTAGCGGGAGGGCCCACAGATACGCAGTATTTT. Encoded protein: CASSLEPPGLAGGPTDTQYF.

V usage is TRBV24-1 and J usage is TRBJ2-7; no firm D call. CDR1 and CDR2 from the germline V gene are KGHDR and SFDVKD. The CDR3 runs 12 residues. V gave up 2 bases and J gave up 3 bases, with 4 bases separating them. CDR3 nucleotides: TGTGCCACCAGTGATTATAACTACGAGCAGTACTTC. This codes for CATSDYNYEQYF.

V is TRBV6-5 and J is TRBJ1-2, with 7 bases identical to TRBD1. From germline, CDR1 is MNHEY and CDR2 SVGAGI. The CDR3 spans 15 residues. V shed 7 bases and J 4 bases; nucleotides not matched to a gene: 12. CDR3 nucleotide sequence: TGTGCCAGCACCCCGGTAGCAGGGGGAGTCTATGGCTACACCTTC. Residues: CASTPVAGGVYGYTF.

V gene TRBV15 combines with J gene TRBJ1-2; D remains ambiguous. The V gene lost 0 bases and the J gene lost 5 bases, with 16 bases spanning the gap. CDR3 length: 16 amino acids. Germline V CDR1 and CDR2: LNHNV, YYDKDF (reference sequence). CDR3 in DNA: TGTGCCACCAGCAGAGATCGGTACACCTTAGAGTATGGCTACACCTTC. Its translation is CATSRDRYTLEYGYTF.

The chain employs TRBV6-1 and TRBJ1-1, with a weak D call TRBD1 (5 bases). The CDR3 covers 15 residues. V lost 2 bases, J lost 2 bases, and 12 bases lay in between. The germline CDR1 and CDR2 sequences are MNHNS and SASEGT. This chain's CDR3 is CASSEPGRGNTEAFF. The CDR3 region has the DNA TGTGCCAGCAGTGAACCGGGAAGGGGCAACACTGAAGCTTTCTTT.

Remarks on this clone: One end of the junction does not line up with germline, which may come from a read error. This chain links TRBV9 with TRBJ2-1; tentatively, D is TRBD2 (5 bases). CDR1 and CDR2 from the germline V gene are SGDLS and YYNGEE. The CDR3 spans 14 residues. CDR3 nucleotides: TGTGCCAGCAGCTCCCCGGACGGGAACAATGGGCAGTTCTTC. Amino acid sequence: CASSSPDGNNGQFF.